The next 7 T cell receptor beta chains were all read from a single sample in a study of T-cell reconstitution after alpha-beta-depleted transplantation in children. The TCRbeta library incorporated unique molecular identifiers. One entry per CDR3 protein, called by TCRdb with MiXCR from the PCR reads. In the table there are around 80,000 distinct CDR3 sequences, about a sixth of which are singletons. Material: PBMCs, mostly from graft donor cells, obtained 360 days after TCRalphabeta/CD19-depleted stem cell transplant. All receptors derive from a male patient under 10 years old who had a stem cell transplant for acute lymphoblastic leukemia, so the T cells may come from the graft donor.

This clonotype has only a few counts. The chain has TRBV5-1 and TRBJ2-3, with a weak D call TRBD2 (6 bases). Between the trimmed V and J ends, which lost 1 base and 0 bases, there was a span of 15 bases. The CDR3 loop spans 17 amino acids. Looked up from germline, CDR1 is SGHRS and CDR2 is YFSETQ. The CDR3 DNA reads as TGCGCCAGCAGCTTGATTGGAGGGCCTTATAGCACAGATACGCAGTATTTT. Protein sequence: CASSLIGGPYSTDTQYF.

The chain has TRBV12-3 or TRBV12-4 and TRBJ2-4, with 7 nucleotides matching TRBD1. Losses at the gene ends were 3 bases for V and 3 bases for J; bases not matched to a gene: 5. The CDR3 has 15 residues. The CDR3 nucleotides are TGTGCCAGCAGTTTCGGACAGGTGATCAAAAACATTCAGTACTTC. Translated: CASSFGQVIKNIQYF.

This clonotype occurred a few times. The chain carries TRBV9 and TRBJ2-2; 11 bases map to TRBD2. This CDR3 has 15 residues. The V gene's germline CDR1 is SGDLS and CDR2 YYNGEE. V was pared by 5 bases and J by 4 bases, with 4 bases of the junction left unmatched. The CDR3 DNA reads as TGTGCCAGCAGGAGGACTAGCGGGTTCACCGGGGAGCTGTTTTTT. Translation gives CASRRTSGFTGELFF. The variable domain in full, completed from reference TRBV9 and TRBJ2-2, reads DSGVTQTPKHLITATGQRVTLRCSPRSGDLSVYWYQQSLDQGLQFLIQYYNGEERAKGNILERFSAQQFPDLHSELNLSSLELGDSALYFCASRRTSGFTGELFFGEGSRLTVL.

This clonotype was observed a few times. The chain combines TRBV6-6 with TRBJ2-5; D is tentatively TRBD1 or TRBD2 (5 bases each). The CDR3 is 13 amino acids. Germline lookup yields CDR1 MNHNY and CDR2 SVGAGI (reference sequence). V shed 1 base and J shed 5 bases, with 8 bases lying between them. The CDR3 spells CASSYLGVETQYF. The CDR3 DNA reads TGTGCCAGCAGTTACTTGGGGGTGGAGACCCAGTACTTC.

This clonotype has only a few counts. V gene TRBV12-3 or TRBV12-4 combines with J gene TRBJ2-7, with D possibly being TRBD2 (5 bases). The CDR3 has 14 residues. Trimming removed 7 bases at V and 2 bases at J, with 15 bases between. The CDR3 loop reads CASTPGNNPYEQYF. CDR3 nucleotides: TGTGCCAGCACCCCGGGGAATAATCCCTACGAGCAGTACTTC.

The chain couples TRBV18 to TRBJ1-1, with a tentative D call TRBD1 (5 bases). The V gene's germline CDR1 is KGHSH and CDR2 LQKENI. This CDR3 comprises 14 residues. Trimming removed 1 base from V and 6 bases from J, with 12 bases in between. CDR3 nucleotide sequence: TGTGCCAGCTCACCACGGGCCAGGGAGCCTGAAGCTTTCTTT. Protein product: CASSPRAREPEAFF.

The chain combines TRBV13 with TRBJ2-1, with D hard to call. Looked up from germline, CDR1 is PRHDT and CDR2 is FYEKMQ (reference sequence). This CDR3 has 16 residues. V lost 0 bases and J lost 2, with 11 bases in between. The CDR3 sequence: CASSLGRSSTYNEQFF. The CDR3, as DNA: TGTGCCAGCAGCTTAGGTAGGAGTTCCACCTACAATGAGCAGTTCTTC.